One sample yielded the 16 T cell receptor beta chains listed below, sequenced in a study of shared clonotypes between healthy human individuals. This table comes from immunoSEQ multiplex PCR, and its TCRdb copy is limited to in-frame clones, with some not included. The sample carries approximately 320,000 clones, over 65% recorded once. Sequencing input: memory CD4+ T cells sorted from blood. Subset in this sample: CD45RA-negative fraction. The source is a young man in good health.

This clone was counted a few times. This chain joins TRBV7-9 and TRBJ1-4, with TRBD1 as a possible D gene (5 bases). The CDR3 contains 14 residues. Germline lookup yields CDR1 SEHNR and CDR2 FQNEAQ (reference sequence). Between the trimmed V and J ends, which lost 3 bases and 3 bases, there was a span of 8 bases. CDR3 in amino acids: CASSFSGPNEKLFF. The DNA for the CDR3 is TGTGCCAGCAGCTTTTCGGGGCCTAATGAAAAACTGTTTTTT.

The chain carries TRBV4-2 and TRBJ2-7; 7 nucleotides match TRBD1. The CDR3 runs 17 residues. The J segment lost 2 bases and the V segment lost 6 bases, leaving 16 bases of the junction unmatched. The germline V gene encodes CDR1 LGHNA and CDR2 YNFKEQ. The CDR3 DNA sequence: TGTGCCAGCAGTCGAGCTATGGACGGACAGGCAGCCTACGAGCAGTACTTC. This gives the protein CASSRAMDGQAAYEQYF.

The CDR3 sequence is CASSFQRGSGELFF. The CDR3 DNA sequence: TGTGCCAGCAGCTTCCAAAGAGGATCCGGGGAGCTGTTTTTT. The chain is built from TRBV7-8 and TRBJ2-2; D is ambiguous. Germline CDR1 reads SGHVS; CDR2 reads FQNEAQ. The CDR3 consists of 14 residues. The V end lost 3 bases, the J end lost 6 bases, and 11 bases lay between the germline ends.

This clone was seen just once. The genes are TRBV19 and TRBJ2-5; 7 nucleotides line up with TRBD2. The ends lost 2 bases at V and 5 bases at J; junction bases unmatched: 8. Per the germline V gene, CDR1 is LNHDA and CDR2 is SQIVND (reference sequence). The CDR3 has 15 residues. The CDR3 nucleotides read TGTGCCAGTAGTATATCCCCAGGGCGGGGGGAGACCCAGTACTTC. Translation gives CASSISPGRGETQYF. Filled out from reference TRBV19 and TRBJ2-5, the complete variable domain reads DGGITQSPKYLFRKEGQNVTLSCEQNLNHDAMYWYRQDPGQGLRLIYYSQIVNDFQKGDIAEGYSVSREKKESFPLTVTSAQKNPTAFYLCASSISPGRGETQYFGPGTRLLVL.

This clone was counted only a few times. The V call is TRBV6-5, the J call TRBJ2-5; D not certain. The CDR3 sequence is 15 residues long. CDR1 MNHEY and CDR2 SVGAGI come from the germline V gene. Trimming stripped 4 bases from V and 5 bases from J, with 17 bases between. The CDR3 DNA is TGTGCCAGCAGTTTTAAACCTTACCTGGTGGAGACCCAGTACTTC. This translates into CASSFKPYLVETQYF.

The genes are TRBV10-3 and TRBJ2-5, with 14 nucleotides matching TRBD2. The CDR3 is 19 amino acids. The germline V gene encodes CDR1 ENHRY and CDR2 SYGVKD. V lost 6 bases to trimming and J lost 1 base; unmatched junction nucleotides: 13. CDR3 sequence reads: CAISSIGTSGRRSQETQYF. In nucleotides, the CDR3 is TGTGCCATCAGCTCCATTGGGACTAGCGGGAGACGGAGCCAAGAGACCCAGTACTTC.

V and J are TRBV27 and TRBJ2-5, with D uncertain. CDR3 length: 13 residues. Germline values: CDR1 MNHEY, CDR2 SMNVEV (reference sequence). Trimming left V 2 bases short and J 7 bases short, with 11 bases between. The CDR3 DNA sequence: TGTGCCAGCAGTTTAGGGCCCTCGCGGACCCAGTACTTC. Translated: CASSLGPSRTQYF.

This clone has a single count. The chain joins TRBV7-8 to TRBJ2-7, with D unresolved. In germline, CDR1 is SGHVS, CDR2 FQNEAQ. This CDR3 comprises 11 residues. V dropped 1 base and J dropped 5 bases, with 3 bases sitting between them. CDR3 residues: CASSLGDEQYF. The CDR3 DNA is TGTGCCAGCAGCTTAGGGGACGAGCAGTACTTC. The full variable domain, with the rest looked up from reference TRBV7-8 and TRBJ2-7, is GAGVSQSPRYKVAKRGQDVALRCDPISGHVSLFWYQQALGQGPEFLTYFQNEAQLDKSGLPSDRFFAERPEGSVSTLKIQRTQQEDSAVYLCASSLGDEQYFGPGTRLTVT.

The V call is TRBV10-3, the J call TRBJ2-3; tentatively, D is TRBD2 (6 bases). Germline V gene data show CDR1 as ENHRY and CDR2 as SYGVKD. The V gene lost 2 bases and the J gene lost 2 bases, with 11 bases spanning the gap. The CDR3 has 15 residues. In DNA, the CDR3 is TGTGCCATCAGTGAGGGGGTAGCGGCCACAGATACGCAGTATTTT. Residues: CAISEGVAATDTQYF.

This sequence joins TRBV30 and TRBJ2-1; 13 bases fit TRBD2. There are 15 residues in the CDR3. Germline V lookup: CDR1 GTSNPN, CDR2 SVGIG (reference sequence). The trim removed 0 bases at V and 5 bases at J, leaving 1 base unmatched. CDR3 sequence reads: CAWSVLAGGNNEQFF. The CDR3 nucleotides are TGTGCCTGGAGTGTACTAGCGGGAGGGAACAATGAGCAGTTCTTC.

This chain connects TRBV4-3 to TRBJ2-1; no clear D. Looked up from germline, CDR1 is LGHNA and CDR2 is YSLEER. Trimming took off 0 bases at V and 5 bases at J, with 8 bases between the two ends. This CDR3 region has 14 residues. CDR3 sequence reads: CASSQDLGNNEQFF. CDR3 in DNA: TGCGCCAGCAGCCAAGATCTAGGAAACAATGAGCAGTTCTTC.

The V and J genes are TRBV7-2 and TRBJ2-3, with 12 bases fitting TRBD2. V was clipped by 0 bases and J by 6 bases; unmatched bases: 4. This CDR3 is built from 16 residues. The germline V gene has CDR1 SGHTA and CDR2 FQGNSA. The CDR3 here is CASSLAGGTSGDTQYF. DNA of the CDR3: TGTGCCAGCAGCTTAGCGGGCGGGACTAGCGGGGATACGCAGTATTTT.

V gene TRBV19 combines with J gene TRBJ2-7; TRBD1 matches at 9 bases. The CDR3 is made up of 13 amino acids. The germline CDR1 and CDR2 sequences are LNHDA and SQIVND (reference sequence). V shed 6 bases and J 8 bases; nucleotides not matched to a gene: 8. CDR3: CASSSGQGSKQYF. The CDR3 nucleotides read TGTGCCAGTAGCTCGGGACAGGGATCTAAGCAGTACTTC.

J is TRBJ2-5 and V is TRBV4-3; D unclear. Trimming cost V 4 bases and J 5 bases, with 11 bases left between them. CDR3 length equals 13 residues. CDR1 is LGHNA and CDR2 is YSLEER in the germline V gene. CDR3 nucleotides: TGCGCCAGCAGCCGAACTGGAGCGGAGACCCAGTACTTC. As protein: CASSRTGAETQYF.

The chain carries TRBV6-5 and TRBJ1-1; D is unresolved. CDR3 length: 12 residues. Germline V gives CDR1 MNHEY, CDR2 SVGAGI. The ends were cut back, 2 bases at V and 11 bases at J, with 12 bases in the middle. The CDR3 spells CASSYLGRVAFF. CDR3 nucleotide sequence: TGTGCCAGCAGTTACCTGGGGAGGGTTGCTTTCTTT.

This clone was counted between two and nine times. The chain is built from TRBV5-1 and TRBJ1-1; 9 positions agree with TRBD1. CDR3 length: 15 residues. J was trimmed by 4 bases and V by 3 bases; bases with no gene match: 7. Germline values: CDR1 SGHRS, CDR2 YFSETQ. CDR3 bases: TGCGCCAGCAGCTCACTGACAGGGGGGTTCACTGAAGCTTTCTTT. Amino acids: CASSSLTGGFTEAFF.